The TCR beta chain under discussion was sequenced for a study of shared clonotypes between healthy human individuals. This CDR3 has 18 residues. V was shortened by 0 bases and J by 0 bases, with 16 bases between the two germline ends. The germline gives CDR1 LGHNA, CDR2 YSLEER. Measured with immunoSEQ multiplex PCR; TCRdb has only the in-frame clones, and not every one. The table includes more than 2 million clones, 90% to 95% detected once. The study, taken as a whole, reports: Researchers found naive subsets generally carried larger estimated richness than memory subsets.

About this clone itself: Its antigen remains unidentified.

The material sequenced was naive CD4+ T cells sorted from blood. Noted subset: CD45RA+ positively selected. The TCR comes from a man aged 18 to 29 in good health. The chain carries TRBV4-3 and TRBJ2-3; tentatively, D is TRBD2 (6 bases). The CDR3 DNA reads TGCGCCAGCAGCCAAGACCAGCGGGTTGGCGGGAGCACAGATACGCAGTATTTT. It encodes CASSQDQRVGGSTDTQYF.